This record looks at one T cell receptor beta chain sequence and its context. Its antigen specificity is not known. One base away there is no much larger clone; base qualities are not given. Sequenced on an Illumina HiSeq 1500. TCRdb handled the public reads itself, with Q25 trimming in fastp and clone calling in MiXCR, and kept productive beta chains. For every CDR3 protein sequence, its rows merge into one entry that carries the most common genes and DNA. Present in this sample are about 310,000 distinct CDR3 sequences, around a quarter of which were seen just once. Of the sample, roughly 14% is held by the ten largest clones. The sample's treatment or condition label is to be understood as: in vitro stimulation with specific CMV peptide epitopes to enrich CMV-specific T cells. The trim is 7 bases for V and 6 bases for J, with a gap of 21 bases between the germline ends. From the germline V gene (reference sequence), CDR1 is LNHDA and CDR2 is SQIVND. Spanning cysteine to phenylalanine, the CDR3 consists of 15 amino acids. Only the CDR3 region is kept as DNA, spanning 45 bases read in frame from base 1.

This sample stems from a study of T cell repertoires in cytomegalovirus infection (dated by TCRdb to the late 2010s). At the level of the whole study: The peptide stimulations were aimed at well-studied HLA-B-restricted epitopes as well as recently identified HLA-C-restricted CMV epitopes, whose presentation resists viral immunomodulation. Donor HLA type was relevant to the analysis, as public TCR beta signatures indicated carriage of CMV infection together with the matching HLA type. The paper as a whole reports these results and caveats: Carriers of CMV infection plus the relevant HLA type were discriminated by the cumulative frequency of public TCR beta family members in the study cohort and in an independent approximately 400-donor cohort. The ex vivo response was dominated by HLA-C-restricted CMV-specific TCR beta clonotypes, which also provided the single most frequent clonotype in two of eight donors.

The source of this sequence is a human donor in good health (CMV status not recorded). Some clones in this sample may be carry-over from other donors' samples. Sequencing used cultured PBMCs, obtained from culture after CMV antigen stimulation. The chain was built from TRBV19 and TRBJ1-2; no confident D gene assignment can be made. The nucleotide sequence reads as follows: TGTGCCAGTACCCCCCCGAACTCCAGACACGATGGCTACACCTTC. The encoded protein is CASTPPNSRHDGYTF.